This TCR beta chain was sequenced for a study of PD-1 blockade in classical Hodgkin lymphoma. Study findings and constraints: Repertoire differences have undefined causes, possibly disease activity or prior therapy. Reported baseline diversity: healthy donors highest, relapsed/refractory patients lowest.

In the case of this clone: The antigen is not known. One end of the junction varies from germline; a read error may be responsible.

Data came from immunoSEQ multiplex PCR; TCRdb stores just in-frame clones and leaves some out. The table lists 30,000 or so clones, 80% to 95% of them singletons. Time point given: newly diagnosed, previously untreated cHL patient sample. Newly diagnosed, untreated classical Hodgkin lymphoma PBMCs provided comparison. Germline lookup yields CDR1 ENHRY and CDR2 SYGVKD. The CDR3 has 14 residues. The sequenced sample was peripheral blood mononuclear cells (PBMCs). This clonotype was sampled from a human donor with classical Hodgkin lymphoma. This chain joins TRBV10-3 and TRBJ1-1; D unresolved. CDR3 protein: CAIRTDLSDTEVFF. DNA for the CDR3: TGTGCCATCAGAACGGACCTCAGCGACACTGAAGTTTTCTTT.